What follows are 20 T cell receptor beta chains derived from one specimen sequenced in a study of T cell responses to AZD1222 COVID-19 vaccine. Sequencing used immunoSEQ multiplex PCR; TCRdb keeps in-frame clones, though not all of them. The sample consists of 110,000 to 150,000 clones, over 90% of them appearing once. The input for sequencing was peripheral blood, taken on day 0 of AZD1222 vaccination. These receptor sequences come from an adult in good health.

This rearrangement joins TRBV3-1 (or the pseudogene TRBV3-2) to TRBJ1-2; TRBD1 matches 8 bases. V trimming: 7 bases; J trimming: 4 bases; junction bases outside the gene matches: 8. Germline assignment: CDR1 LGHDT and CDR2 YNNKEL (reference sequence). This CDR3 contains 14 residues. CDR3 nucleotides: TGTGCCAGCACCTCAGCAGGGGGCGGCTATGGCTACACCTTC. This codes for CASTSAGGGYGYTF.

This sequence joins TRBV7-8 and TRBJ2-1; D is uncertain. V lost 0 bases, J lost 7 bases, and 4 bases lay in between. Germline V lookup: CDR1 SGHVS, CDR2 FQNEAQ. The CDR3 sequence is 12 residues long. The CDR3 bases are TGTGCCAGCAGCTTAGCGCGGAATGAGCAGTTCTTC. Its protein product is CASSLARNEQFF.

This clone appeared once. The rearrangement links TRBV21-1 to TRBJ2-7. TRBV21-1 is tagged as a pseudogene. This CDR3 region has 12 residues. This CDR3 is CASSETNYEQYF. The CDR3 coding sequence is TGTGCCAGCAGCGAGACGAACTACGAGCAGTACTTC.

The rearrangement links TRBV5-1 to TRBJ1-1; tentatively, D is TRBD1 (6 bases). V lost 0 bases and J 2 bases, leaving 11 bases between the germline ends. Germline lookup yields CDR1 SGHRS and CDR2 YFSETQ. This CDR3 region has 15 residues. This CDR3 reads CASSLDGTRNTEAFF. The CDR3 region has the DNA TGCGCCAGCAGCTTGGACGGGACAAGAAACACTGAAGCTTTCTTT.

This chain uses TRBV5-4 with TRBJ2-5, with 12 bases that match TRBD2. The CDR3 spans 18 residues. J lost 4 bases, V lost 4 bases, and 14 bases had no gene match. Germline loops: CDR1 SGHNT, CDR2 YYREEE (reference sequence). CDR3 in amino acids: CASSLTSGRIEGVETQYF. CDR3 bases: TGTGCCAGCAGCCTTACTAGCGGGAGGATCGAGGGGGTAGAGACCCAGTACTTC.

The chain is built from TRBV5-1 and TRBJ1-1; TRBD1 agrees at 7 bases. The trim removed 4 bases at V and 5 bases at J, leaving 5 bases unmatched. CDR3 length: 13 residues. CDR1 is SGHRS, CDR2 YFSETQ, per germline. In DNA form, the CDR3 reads TGCGCCAGCAGCGATTACAGGGGAACTGAAGCTTTCTTT. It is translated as CASSDYRGTEAFF. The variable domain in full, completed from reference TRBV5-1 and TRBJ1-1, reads KAGVTQTPRYLIKTRGQQVTLSCSPISGHRSVSWYQQTPGQGLQFLFEYFSETQRNKGNFPGRFSGRQFSNSRSEMNVSTLELGDSALYLCASSDYRGTEAFFGQGTRLTVV.

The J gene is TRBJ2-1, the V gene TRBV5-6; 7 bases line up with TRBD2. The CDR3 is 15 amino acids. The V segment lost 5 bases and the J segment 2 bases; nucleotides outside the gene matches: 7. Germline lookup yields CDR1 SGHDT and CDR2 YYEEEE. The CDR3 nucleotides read TGTGCCAGCAGAGTACTCGGGAGGACCTACAATGAGCAGTTCTTC. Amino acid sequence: CASRVLGRTYNEQFF.

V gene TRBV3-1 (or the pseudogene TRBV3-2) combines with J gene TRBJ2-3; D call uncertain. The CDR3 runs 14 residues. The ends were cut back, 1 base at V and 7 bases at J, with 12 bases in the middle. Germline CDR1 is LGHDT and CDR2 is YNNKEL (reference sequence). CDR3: CASSQGSTRHTQYF. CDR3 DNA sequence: TGTGCCAGCAGCCAAGGGTCGACTCGCCATACGCAGTATTTT.

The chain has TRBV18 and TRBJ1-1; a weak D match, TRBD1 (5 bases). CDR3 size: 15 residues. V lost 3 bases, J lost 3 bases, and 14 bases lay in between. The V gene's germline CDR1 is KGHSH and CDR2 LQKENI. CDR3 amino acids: CASSPIGGKDTEAFF. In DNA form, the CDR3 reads TGTGCCAGCTCACCTATTGGGGGGAAGGACACTGAAGCTTTCTTT.

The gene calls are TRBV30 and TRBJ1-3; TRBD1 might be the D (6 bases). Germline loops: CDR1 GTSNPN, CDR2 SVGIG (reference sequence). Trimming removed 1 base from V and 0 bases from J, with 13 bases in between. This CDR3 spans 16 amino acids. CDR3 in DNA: TGTGCCTGGAGTGGGTGGACAGAGAACTCTGGAAACACCATATATTTT. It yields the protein CAWSGWTENSGNTIYF. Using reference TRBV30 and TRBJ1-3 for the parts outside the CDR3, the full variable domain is SQTIHQWPATLVQPVGSPLSLECTVEGTSNPNLYWYRQAAGRGLQLLFYSVGIGQISSEVPQNLSASRPQDRQFILSSKKLLLSDSGFYLCAWSGWTENSGNTIYFGEGSWLTVV.

CDR3 protein: CASSRDSLTYEQYF. The CDR3 DNA is TGTGCCAGCAGCCGGGACAGCTTAACCTACGAGCAGTACTTC. The chain is built from TRBV6-5 and TRBJ2-7; 7 bases match TRBD1. Trimming took 6 bases from V and 2 from J; bases not matched to a gene: 7. Germline V CDR1 and CDR2: MNHEY, SVGAGI. CDR3 length equals 14 residues.

The CDR3 DNA follows: TGTGCCTGGAGTGTCGGGAGGAGTGATACGCAGTATTTT. Translated, it gives CAWSVGRSDTQYF. The chain recombines TRBV30 with TRBJ2-3; 7 bases match TRBD2. Germline CDR1 and CDR2: GTSNPN and SVGIG (reference sequence). The V gene end was trimmed by 0 bases and the J gene end by 6 bases; junction bases not matched to a gene: 3. The CDR3 is 13 amino acids.

DNA of the CDR3: TGTGCCAGCAGTTACTCGAGTCGTCGGAATGAGCAGTTCTTC. Protein product: CASSYSSRRNEQFF. The chain couples TRBV6-5 to TRBJ2-1; no definite D call. The germline CDR1 and CDR2 sequences are MNHEY and SVGAGI. V was pared by 0 bases and J by 7 bases, with 10 bases between. CDR3 length: 14 residues.

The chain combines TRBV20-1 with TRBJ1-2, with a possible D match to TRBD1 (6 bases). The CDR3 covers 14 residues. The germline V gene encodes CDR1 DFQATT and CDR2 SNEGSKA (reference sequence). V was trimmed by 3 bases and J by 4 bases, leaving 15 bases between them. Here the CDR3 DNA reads TGCAGTGCTAGTGGGGGGGCGCAGGGCTATGGCTACACCTTC. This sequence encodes CSASGGAQGYGYTF.

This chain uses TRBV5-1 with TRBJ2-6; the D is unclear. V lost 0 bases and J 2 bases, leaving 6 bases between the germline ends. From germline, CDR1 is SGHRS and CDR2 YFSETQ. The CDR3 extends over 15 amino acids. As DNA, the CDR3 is TGCGCCAGCAGCTTGGTGGCAGCTGGGGCCAACGTCCTGACTTTC. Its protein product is CASSLVAAGANVLTF.

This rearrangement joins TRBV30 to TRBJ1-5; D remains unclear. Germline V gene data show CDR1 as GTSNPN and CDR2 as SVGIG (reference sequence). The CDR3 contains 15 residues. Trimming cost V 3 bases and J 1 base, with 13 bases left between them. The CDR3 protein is CAWSPPGISNQPQHF. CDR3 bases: TGTGCCTGGAGCCCCCCGGGTATAAGCAATCAGCCCCAGCATTTT.

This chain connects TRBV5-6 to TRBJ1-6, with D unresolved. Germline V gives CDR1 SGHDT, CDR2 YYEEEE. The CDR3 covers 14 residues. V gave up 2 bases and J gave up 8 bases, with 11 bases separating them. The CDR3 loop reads CASSLYRIDSPLHF. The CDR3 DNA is TGTGCCAGCAGCTTATACAGAATAGATTCACCCCTCCACTTT.

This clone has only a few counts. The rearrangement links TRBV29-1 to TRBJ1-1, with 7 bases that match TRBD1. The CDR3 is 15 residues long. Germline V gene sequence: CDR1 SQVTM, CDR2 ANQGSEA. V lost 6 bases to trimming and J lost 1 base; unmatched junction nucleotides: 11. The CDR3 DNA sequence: TGCAGCGTGAGAGGGGACAGCTGGAAGAACACTGAAGCTTTCTTT. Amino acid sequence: CSVRGDSWKNTEAFF.

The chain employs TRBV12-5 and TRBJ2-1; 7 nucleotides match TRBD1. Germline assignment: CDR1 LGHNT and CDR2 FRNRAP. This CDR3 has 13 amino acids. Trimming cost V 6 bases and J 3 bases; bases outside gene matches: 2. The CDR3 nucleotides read TGTGCTAGTGGAGGACAGGTCTACAATGAGCAGTTCTTC. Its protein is CASGGQVYNEQFF.

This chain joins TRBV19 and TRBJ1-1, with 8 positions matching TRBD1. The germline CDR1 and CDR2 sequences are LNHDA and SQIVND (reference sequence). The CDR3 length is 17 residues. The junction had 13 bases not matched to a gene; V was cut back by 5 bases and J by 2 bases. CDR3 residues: CASSPPQGRGRNTEAFF. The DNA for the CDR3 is TGTGCCAGTAGTCCCCCCCAGGGCAGGGGGCGAAACACTGAAGCTTTCTTT. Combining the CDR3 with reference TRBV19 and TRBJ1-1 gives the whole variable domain DGGITQSPKYLFRKEGQNVTLSCEQNLNHDAMYWYRQDPGQGLRLIYYSQIVNDFQKGDIAEGYSVSREKKESFPLTVTSAQKNPTAFYLCASSPPQGRGRNTEAFFGQGTRLTVV.